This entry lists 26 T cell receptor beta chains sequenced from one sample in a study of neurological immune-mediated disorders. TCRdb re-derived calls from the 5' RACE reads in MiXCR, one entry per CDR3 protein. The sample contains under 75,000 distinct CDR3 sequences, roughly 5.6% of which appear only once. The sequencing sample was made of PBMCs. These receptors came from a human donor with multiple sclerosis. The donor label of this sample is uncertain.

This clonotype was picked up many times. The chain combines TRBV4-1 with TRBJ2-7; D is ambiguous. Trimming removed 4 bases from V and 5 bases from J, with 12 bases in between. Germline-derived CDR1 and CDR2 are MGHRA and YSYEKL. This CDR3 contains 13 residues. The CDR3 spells CASSPRMENEQYF. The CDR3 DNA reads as TGCGCCAGCAGCCCTCGGATGGAGAACGAGCAGTACTTC.

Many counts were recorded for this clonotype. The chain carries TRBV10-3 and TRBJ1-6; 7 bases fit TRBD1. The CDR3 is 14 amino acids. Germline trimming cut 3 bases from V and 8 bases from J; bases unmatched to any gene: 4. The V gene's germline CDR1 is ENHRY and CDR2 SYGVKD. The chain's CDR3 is CAISDLTGDSPLHF. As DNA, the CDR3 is TGTGCCATCAGTGATCTCACAGGGGATTCACCCCTCCACTTT.

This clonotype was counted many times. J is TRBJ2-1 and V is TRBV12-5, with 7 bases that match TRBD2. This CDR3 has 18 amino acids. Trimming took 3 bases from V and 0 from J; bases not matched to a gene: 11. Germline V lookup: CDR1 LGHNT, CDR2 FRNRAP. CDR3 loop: CASGFLRLAVSSYNEQFF. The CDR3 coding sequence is TGTGCTAGTGGTTTCCTTCGACTAGCCGTGAGCTCCTACAATGAGCAGTTCTTC.

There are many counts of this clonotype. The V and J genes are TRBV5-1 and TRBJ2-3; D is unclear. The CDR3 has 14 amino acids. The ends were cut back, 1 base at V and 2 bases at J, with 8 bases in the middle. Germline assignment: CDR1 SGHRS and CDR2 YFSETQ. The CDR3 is CASSLSDPTDTQYF. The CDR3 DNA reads TGCGCCAGCAGCTTGAGCGACCCCACAGATACGCAGTATTTT.

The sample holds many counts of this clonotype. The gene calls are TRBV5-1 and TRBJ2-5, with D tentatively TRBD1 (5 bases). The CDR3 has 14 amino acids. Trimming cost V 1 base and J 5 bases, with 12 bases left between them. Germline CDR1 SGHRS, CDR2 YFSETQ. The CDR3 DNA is TGCGCCAGCAGCTTGATAGGCAGGGCCGAGACCCAGTACTTC. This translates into CASSLIGRAETQYF. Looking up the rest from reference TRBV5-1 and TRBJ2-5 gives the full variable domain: KAGVTQTPRYLIKTRGQQVTLSCSPISGHRSVSWYQQTPGQGLQFLFEYFSETQRNKGNFPGRFSGRQFSNSRSEMNVSTLELGDSALYLCASSLIGRAETQYFGPGTRLLVL.

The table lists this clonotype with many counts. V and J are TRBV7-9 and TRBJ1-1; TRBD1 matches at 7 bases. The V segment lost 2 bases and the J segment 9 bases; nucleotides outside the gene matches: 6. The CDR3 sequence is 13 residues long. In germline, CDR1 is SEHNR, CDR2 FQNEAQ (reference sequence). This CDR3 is CASSLRETGKAFF. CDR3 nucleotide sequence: TGTGCCAGCAGCTTACGGGAGACAGGGAAAGCTTTCTTT.

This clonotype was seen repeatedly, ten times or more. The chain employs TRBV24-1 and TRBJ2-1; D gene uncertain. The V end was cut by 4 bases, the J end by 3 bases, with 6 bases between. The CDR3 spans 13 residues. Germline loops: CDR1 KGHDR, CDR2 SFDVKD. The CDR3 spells CATSEGLYNEQFF. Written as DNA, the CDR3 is TGTGCCACCAGTGAAGGGCTCTACAATGAGCAGTTCTTC.

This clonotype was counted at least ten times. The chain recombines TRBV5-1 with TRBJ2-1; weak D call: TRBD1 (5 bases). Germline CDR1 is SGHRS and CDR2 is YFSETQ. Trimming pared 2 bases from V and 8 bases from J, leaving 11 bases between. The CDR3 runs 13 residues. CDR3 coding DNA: TGCGCCAGCAGCTTTTCAGGGTCGGATGAGCAGTTCTTC. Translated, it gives CASSFSGSDEQFF.

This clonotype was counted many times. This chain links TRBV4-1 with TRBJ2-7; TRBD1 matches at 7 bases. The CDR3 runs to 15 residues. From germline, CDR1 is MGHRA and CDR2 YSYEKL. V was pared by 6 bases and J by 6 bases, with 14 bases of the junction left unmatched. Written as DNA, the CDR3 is TGCGCCAGCAGACCCGGTTATAGGGGGCCCGGCGAGCAGTACTTC. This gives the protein CASRPGYRGPGEQYF.

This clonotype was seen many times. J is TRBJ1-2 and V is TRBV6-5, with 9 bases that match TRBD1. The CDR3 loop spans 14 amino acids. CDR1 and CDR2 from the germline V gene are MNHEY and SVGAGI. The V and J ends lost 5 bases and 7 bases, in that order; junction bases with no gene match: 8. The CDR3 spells CASSGGTGMAGYTF. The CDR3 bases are TGTGCCAGCAGTGGCGGGACAGGGATGGCTGGCTACACCTTC.

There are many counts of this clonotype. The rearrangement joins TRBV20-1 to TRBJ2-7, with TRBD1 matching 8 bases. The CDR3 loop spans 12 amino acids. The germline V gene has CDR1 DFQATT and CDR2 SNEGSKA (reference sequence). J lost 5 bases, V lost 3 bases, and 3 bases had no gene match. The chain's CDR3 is CSASTGGNEQYF. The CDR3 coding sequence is TGCAGTGCTAGTACAGGGGGAAACGAGCAGTACTTC.

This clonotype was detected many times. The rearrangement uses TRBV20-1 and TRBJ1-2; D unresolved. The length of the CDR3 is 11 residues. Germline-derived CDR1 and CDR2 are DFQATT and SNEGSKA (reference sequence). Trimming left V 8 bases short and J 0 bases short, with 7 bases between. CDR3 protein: CSYYANYGYTF. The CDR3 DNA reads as TGCAGTTACTACGCTAACTATGGCTACACCTTC.

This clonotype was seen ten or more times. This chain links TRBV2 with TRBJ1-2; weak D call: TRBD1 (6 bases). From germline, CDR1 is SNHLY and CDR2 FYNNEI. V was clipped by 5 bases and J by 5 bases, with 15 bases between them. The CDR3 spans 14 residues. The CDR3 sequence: CASSLQGQTYGYTF. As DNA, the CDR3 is TGTGCCAGCAGTCTACAGGGACAAACTTATGGCTACACCTTC. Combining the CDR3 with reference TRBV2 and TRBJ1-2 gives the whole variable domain EPEVTQTPSHQVTQMGQEVILRCVPISNHLYFYWYRQILGQKVEFLVSFYNNEISEKSEIFDDQFSVERPDGSNFTLKIRSTKLEDSAMYFCASSLQGQTYGYTFGSGTRLTVV.

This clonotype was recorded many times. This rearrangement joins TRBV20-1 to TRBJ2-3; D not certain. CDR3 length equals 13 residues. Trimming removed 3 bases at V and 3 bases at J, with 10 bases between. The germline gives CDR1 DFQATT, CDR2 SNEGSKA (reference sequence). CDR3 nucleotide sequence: TGCAGTGCTAGCGAAGTCGCGACAGATACGCAGTATTTT. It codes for CSASEVATDTQYF.

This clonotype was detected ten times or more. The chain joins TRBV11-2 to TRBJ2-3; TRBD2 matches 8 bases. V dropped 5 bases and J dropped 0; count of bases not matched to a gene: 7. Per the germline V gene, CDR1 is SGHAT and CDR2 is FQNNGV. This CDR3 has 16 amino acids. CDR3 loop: CASSPSQRGSTDTQYF. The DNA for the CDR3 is TGTGCCAGCAGCCCGTCCCAGCGGGGGAGCACAGATACGCAGTATTTT.

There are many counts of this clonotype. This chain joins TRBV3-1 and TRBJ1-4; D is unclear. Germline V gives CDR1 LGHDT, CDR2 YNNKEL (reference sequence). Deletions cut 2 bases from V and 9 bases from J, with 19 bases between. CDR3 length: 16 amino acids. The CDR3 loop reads CASSQPLRRARKKLFF. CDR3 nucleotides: TGTGCCAGCAGCCAACCTTTGCGGAGGGCTAGGAAAAAACTGTTTTTT.

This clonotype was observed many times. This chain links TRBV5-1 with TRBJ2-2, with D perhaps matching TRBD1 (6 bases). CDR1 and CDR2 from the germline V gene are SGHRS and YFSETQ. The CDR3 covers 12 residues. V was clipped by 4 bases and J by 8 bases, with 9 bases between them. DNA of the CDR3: TGCGCCAGCAGCCTTGGACAGGGGGAGCTGTTTTTT. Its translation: CASSLGQGELFF.

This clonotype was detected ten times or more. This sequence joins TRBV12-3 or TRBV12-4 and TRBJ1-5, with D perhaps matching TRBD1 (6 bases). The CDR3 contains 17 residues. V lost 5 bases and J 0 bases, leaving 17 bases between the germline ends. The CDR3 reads CASSPGQSLHSNQPQHF. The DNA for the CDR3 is TGTGCCAGCAGTCCCGGACAGAGTCTTCATAGCAATCAGCCCCAGCATTTT.

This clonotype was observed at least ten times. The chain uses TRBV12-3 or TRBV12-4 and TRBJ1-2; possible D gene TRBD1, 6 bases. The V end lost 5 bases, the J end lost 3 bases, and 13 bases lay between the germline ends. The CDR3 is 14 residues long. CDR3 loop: CASSAQGGDYGYTF. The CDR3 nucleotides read TGTGCCAGCAGTGCCCAAGGGGGTGACTATGGCTACACCTTC.

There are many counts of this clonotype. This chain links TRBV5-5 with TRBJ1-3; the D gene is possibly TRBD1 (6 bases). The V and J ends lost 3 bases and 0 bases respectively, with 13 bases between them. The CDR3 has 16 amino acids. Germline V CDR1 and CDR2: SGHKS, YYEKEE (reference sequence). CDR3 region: CASSYLVRGSGNTIYF. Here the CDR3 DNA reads TGTGCCAGCAGCTACCTGGTCAGGGGCTCTGGAAACACCATATATTTT.

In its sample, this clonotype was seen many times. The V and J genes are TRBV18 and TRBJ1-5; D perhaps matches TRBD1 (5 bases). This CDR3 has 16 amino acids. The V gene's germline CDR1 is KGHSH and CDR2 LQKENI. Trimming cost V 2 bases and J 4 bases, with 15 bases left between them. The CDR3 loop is CASSPTGSGGNQPQHF. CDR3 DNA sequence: TGTGCCAGCTCACCAACAGGCAGCGGGGGAAATCAGCCCCAGCATTTT.

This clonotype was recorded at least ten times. CDR3 bases: TGCGCCAGCAGCTTGGCCCCCGGGACATCAAACACTGAAGCTTTCTTT. Translated: CASSLAPGTSNTEAFF. This chain connects TRBV5-1 to TRBJ1-1, with D perhaps TRBD1 (6 bases). V lost 0 bases and J 2 bases, leaving 14 bases between the germline ends. Germline CDR1 SGHRS, CDR2 YFSETQ. The CDR3 sequence is 16 residues long.

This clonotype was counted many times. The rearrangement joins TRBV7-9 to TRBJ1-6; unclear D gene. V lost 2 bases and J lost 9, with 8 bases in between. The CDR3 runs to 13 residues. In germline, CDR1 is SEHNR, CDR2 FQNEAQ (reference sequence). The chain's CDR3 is CASSLMGGSPLHF. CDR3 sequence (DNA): TGTGCCAGCAGCTTAATGGGAGGTTCACCCCTCCACTTT.

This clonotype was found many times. The CDR3 is CASSQTTGGGQPQHF. The CDR3 DNA sequence: TGTGCCAGCAGTCAGACGACAGGGGGTGGCCAGCCCCAGCATTTT. This chain joins TRBV6-1 and TRBJ1-5; 9 nucleotides align to TRBD1. The CDR3 runs 15 residues. Per the germline V gene, CDR1 is MNHNS and CDR2 is SASEGT. Trimming at V came to 5 bases and at J to 7 bases, leaving 9 bases not matched to a gene.

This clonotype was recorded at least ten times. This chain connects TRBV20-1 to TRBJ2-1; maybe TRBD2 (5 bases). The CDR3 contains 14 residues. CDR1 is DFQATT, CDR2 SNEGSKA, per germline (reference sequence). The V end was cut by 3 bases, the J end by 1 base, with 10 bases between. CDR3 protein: CSASRTESYNEQFF. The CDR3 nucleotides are TGCAGTGCTAGCCGGACTGAATCCTACAATGAGCAGTTCTTC.

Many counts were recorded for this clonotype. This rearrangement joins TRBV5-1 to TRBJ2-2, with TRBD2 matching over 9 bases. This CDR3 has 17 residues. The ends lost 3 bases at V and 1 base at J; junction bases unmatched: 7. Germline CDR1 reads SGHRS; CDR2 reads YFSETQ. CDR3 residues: CASSWERTSENTGELFF. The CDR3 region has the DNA TGCGCCAGCAGCTGGGAAAGGACTAGCGAGAACACCGGGGAGCTGTTTTTT.